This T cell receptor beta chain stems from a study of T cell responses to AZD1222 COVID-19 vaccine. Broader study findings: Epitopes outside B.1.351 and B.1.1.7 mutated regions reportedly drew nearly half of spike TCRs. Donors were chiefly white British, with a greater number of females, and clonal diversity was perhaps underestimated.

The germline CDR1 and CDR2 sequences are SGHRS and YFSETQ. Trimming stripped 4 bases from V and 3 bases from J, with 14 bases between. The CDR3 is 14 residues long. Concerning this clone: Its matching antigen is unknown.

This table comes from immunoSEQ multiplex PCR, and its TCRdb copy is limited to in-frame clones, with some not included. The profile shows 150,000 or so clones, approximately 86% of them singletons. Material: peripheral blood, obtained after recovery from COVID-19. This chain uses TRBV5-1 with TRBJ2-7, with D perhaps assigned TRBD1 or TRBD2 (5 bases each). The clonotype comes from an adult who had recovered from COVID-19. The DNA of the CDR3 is TGCGCCAGCAGCCTCGGGTTGGGGGTCTACGAGCAGTACTTC. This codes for CASSLGLGVYEQYF.